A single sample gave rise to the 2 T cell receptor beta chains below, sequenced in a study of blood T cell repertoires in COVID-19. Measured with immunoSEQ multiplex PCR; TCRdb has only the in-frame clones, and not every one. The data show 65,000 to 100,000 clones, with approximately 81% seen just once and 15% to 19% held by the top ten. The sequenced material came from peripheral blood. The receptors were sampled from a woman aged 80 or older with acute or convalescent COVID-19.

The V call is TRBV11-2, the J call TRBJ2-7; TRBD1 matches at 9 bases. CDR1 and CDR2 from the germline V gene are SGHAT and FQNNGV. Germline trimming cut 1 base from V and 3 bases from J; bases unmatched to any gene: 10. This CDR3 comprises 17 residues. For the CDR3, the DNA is TGTGCCAGCAGCTTAGCCCCCGTAAGGGACAGGGTCTACGAGCAGTACTTC. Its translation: CASSLAPVRDRVYEQYF.

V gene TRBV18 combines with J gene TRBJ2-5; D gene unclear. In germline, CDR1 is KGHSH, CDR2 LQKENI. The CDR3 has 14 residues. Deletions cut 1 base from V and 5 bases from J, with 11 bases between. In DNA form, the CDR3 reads TGTGCCAGCTCACCACAGGATCGGCGGGAGACCCAGTACTTC. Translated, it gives CASSPQDRRETQYF.